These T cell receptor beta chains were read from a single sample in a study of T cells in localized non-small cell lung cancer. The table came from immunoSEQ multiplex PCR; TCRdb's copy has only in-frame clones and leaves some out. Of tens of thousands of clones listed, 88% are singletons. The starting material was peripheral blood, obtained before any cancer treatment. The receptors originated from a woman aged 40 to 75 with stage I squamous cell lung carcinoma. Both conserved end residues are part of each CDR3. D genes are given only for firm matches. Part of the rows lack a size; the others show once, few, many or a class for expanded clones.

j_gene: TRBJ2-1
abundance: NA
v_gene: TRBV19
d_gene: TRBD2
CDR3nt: TGTGCCAGTAGTTTTAGCGGGGGCTTTCATGAGCAGTTCTTC
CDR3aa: CASSFSGGFHEQFF

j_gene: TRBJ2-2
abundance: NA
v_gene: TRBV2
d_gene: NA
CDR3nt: TGTGCCAGCAGTCGACAGAATTCGAACACCGGGGAGCTGTTTTTT
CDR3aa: CASSRQNSNTGELFF

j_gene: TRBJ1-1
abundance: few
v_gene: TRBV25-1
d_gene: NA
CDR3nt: TGTGCCAGCACCACACTCGGCCCCAACACTGAAGCTTTCTTT
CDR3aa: CASTTLGPNTEAFF

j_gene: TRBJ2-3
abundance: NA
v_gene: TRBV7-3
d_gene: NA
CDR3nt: TGTGCCAGCAGCTTACAGCTAGCGAGGGGGTCGGATACGCAGTATTTT
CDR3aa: CASSLQLARGSDTQYF

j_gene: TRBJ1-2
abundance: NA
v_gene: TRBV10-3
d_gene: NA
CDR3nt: TGTGCCATCAGTGACGGGGGAGGACCGTATGGCTACACCTTC
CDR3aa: CAISDGGGPYGYTF

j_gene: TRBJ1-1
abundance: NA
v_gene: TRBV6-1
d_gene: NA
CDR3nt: TGTGCCAGCAGCAGGGGGAACACTGAAGCTTTCTTT
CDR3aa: CASSRGNTEAFF

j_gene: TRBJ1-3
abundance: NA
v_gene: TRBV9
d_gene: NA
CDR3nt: TGTGCCAGCAGCGTAGTGGGTGTTCCTGGAAACACCATATATTTT
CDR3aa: CASSVVGVPGNTIYF

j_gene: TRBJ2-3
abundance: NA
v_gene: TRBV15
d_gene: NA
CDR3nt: TGTGCCACCAGCATCGGCACAGATACGCAGTATTTT
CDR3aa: CATSIGTDTQYF

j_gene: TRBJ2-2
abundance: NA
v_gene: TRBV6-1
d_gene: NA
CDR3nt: TGTGCCAGCAGTTGGGAGCAATCGAACACCGGGGAGCTGTTTTTT
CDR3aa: CASSWEQSNTGELFF

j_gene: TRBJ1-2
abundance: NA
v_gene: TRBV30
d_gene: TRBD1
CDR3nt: TGTGCCTGGAGCCGCTTCGACAGGGGGCGCCTGTTCTATGGCTACACCTTC
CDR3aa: CAWSRFDRGRLFYGYTF

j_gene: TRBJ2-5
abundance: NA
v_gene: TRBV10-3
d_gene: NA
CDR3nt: TGTGCCATCAGTGAGTCGGGGTTGGAGACCCAGTACTTC
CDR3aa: CAISESGLETQYF

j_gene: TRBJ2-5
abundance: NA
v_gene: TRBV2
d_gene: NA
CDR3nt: TGTGCCAGCAGCCCTCGGCAGGGCCAAGAGACCCAGTACTTC
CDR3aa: CASSPRQGQETQYF

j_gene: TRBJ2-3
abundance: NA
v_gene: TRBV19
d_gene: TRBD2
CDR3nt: TGTGCCAGTAGTACCAGCGGGGGGGCCGGGATCACAGATACGCAGTATTTT
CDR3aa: CASSTSGGAGITDTQYF

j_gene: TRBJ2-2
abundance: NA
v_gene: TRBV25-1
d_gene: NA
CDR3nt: TGTGCCAGCAGTGAATCTGGACAGCCCACCGGGGAGCTGTTTTTT
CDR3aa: CASSESGQPTGELFF

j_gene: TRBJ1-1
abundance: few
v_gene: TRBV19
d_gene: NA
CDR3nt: TGTGCCAGTATTGAGTCTCAAGCTTTCTTT
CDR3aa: CASIESQAFF

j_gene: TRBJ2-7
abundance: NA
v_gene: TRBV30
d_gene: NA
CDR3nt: TGTGCCTGGAGTCAGGCTCCAAGGGGGTTCGAGCAGTACTTC
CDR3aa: CAWSQAPRGFEQYF

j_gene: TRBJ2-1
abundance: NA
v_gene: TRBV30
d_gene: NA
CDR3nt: TGTGCCTGGAGGCCTCCCGGGACTCTCAATGAGCAGTTCTTC
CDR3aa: CAWRPPGTLNEQFF

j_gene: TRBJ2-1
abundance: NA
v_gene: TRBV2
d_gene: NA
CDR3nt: TGTGCCAGCAGTGAACAGGGGAATGGTGAGCAGTTCTTC
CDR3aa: CASSEQGNGEQFF

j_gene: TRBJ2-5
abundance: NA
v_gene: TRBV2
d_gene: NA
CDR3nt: TGTGCCAGCAGTGAAAGCGGCTTCCAAGAGACCCAGTACTTC
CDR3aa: CASSESGFQETQYF

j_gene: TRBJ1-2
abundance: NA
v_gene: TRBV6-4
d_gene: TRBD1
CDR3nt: TGTGCCAGCAGTGACCCCGGGACAGGGGGTGGAAGCTACACCTTC
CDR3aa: CASSDPGTGGGSYTF

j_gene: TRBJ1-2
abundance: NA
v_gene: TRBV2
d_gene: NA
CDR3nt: TGTGCCAGCAGTGATATGAGAGGCGACTATGGCTACACCTTC
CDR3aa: CASSDMRGDYGYTF

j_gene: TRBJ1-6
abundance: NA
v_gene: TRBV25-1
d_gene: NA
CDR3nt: TGTGCCAGCAGTGAGGTTCCGAGGAGTTCACCCCTCCACTTT
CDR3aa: CASSEVPRSSPLHF

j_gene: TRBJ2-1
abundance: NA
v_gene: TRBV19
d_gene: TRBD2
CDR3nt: TGTGCCAGTAGTAGCGGGGGAGCTAACAATGAGCAGTTCTTC
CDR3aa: CASSSGGANNEQFF

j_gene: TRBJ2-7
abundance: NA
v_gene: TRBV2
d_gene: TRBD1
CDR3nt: TGTGCCAGCATACAGGACAGGGAGTACGAGCAGTACTTC
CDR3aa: CASIQDREYEQYF